This TCR beta chain comes out of a study of low-dose radiotherapy and immunotherapy resistance in tumors. cDNA synthesis used a TRAV/TRBV-specific primer set for both chains. Over around 19 PCR cycles, TCRs were amplified from a constant-region primer and V-primer adapter. TCRdb reprocessed the reads with MiXCR, giving one entry per CDR3 protein. The table has 70,000 to 90,000 distinct CDR3 sequences, roughly a sixth seen once. This CDR3 has 14 amino acids. Germline-derived CDR1 and CDR2 are GTSNPN and SVGIG (reference sequence). The V end lost 2 bases, the J end lost 5 bases, and 15 bases lay between the germline ends. Specified time point: before trial treatment.

V gene TRBV30 combines with J gene TRBJ1-2; no clear D gene. The sequence derives from a male donor with prostate cancer. Sequenced here: PBMCs, sampled before treatment. In DNA form, the CDR3 reads TGTGCCTGGAGTCCTGATAGTCAAGGATATGGCTACACCTTC. Its protein is CAWSPDSQGYGYTF.